These T cell receptor beta chains were read from a single sample in a study of cytomegalovirus exposure and HLA in healthy donors. Repertoires were generated with immunoSEQ multiplex PCR, while TCRdb's copy carries only in-frame clones and drops some. The repertoire consists of some 160,000 clones, with around three quarters occurring once and the leading ten covering around 1.5%. The sequencing sample was made of PBMCs. The receptors shown here come from a man between 40 and 49 years old in good health and CMV-seronegative. CDR3s include the opening cysteine and the closing phenylalanine or tryptophan. The order of the fields is V gene, clone size, CDR3 length, D gene, J gene, CDR3 protein, CDR3 DNA. The D gene is left open where the match is weak. Expanded clones get a size class; other rows say once, few or many, or leave the size out.

TRBV6-1	.	17	.	TRBJ1-5	CASSEAGGHYSNQPQHF	TGTGCCAGCAGTGAAGCAGGCGGGCATTATAGCAATCAGCCCCAGCATTTT
TRBV6-5	.	14	.	TRBJ1-4	CASSYLQGGEKLFF	TGTGCCAGCAGTTATCTACAGGGTGGGGAAAAACTGTTTTTT
TRBV29-1	.	13	.	TRBJ2-1	CSVERRSYNEQFF	TGCAGCGTGGAGCGGAGGAGTTACAATGAGCAGTTCTTC
TRBV5-1	.	16	TRBD2	TRBJ2-1	CASSLEASGPYNEQFF	TGCGCCAGCAGCTTGGAGGCTAGCGGGCCCTACAATGAGCAGTTCTTC
TRBV5-4	.	12	.	TRBJ1-1	CASSLSDTEAFF	TGTGCCAGCAGCCTGTCGGACACTGAAGCTTTCTTT
TRBV27	.	15	TRBD1	TRBJ2-7	CASSYRGPPSYEQYF	TGTGCCAGCAGTTACAGGGGTCCCCCCTCCTACGAGCAGTACTTC
TRBV5-1	.	12	.	TRBJ2-5	CASSFGGREQYF	TGCGCCAGCAGCTTTGGGGGGCGGGAGCAGTACTTC
TRBV2	.	13	.	TRBJ1-2	CASRQQDNYGYTF	TGTGCCAGCAGGCAACAAGATAACTATGGCTACACCTTC
TRBV5-8	.	13	.	TRBJ1-1	CASSFTGNTEAFF	TGTGCCAGCAGCTTCACAGGGAACACTGAAGCTTTCTTT
TRBV18	.	16	.	TRBJ1-5	CASSPKSGSPDQPQHF	TGTGCCAGCTCACCCAAATCCGGGAGCCCTGATCAGCCCCAGCATTTT
TRBV28	.	12	.	TRBJ2-5	CASSRAEETQYF	TGTGCCAGCTCCAGGGCTGAAGAGACCCAGTACTTC
TRBV29-1	.	13	.	TRBJ1-2	CSVEAGLGYGYTF	TGCAGCGTTGAGGCGGGTCTGGGCTATGGCTACACCTTC
TRBV5-5	.	14	.	TRBJ1-4	CASRREGSNEKLFF	TGTGCCAGCAGGAGGGAAGGGAGTAATGAAAAACTGTTTTTT
TRBV13	few	16	TRBD2	TRBJ2-3	CASSQTPGGPTDTQYF	TGTGCCAGCAGCCAAACCCCGGGAGGGCCCACAGATACGCAGTATTTT
TRBV15	.	16	TRBD2	TRBJ2-1	CATSWTSRGSYNEQFF	TGTGCCACCAGCTGGACTAGTCGGGGCTCCTACAATGAGCAGTTCTTC
TRBV9	.	18	.	TRBJ2-6	CASSVARIPSSGANGLTF	TGTGCCAGCAGCGTAGCCCGGATTCCCAGCTCTGGGGCCAACGGCCTGACTTTC
TRBV18	.	16	.	TRBJ2-2	CASSPRRGPNTGELFF	TGTGCCAGCTCACCGAGAAGGGGCCCGAACACCGGGGAGCTGTTTTTT
TRBV7-9	.	14	.	TRBJ1-1	CSSSPDGGRIEAFF	TGTTCCAGCAGCCCCGATGGAGGTAGGATTGAAGCTTTCTTT
TRBV5-6	.	15	.	TRBJ2-5	CASSLLGIGRETQYF	TGTGCCAGCAGCTTGCTCGGGATCGGAAGGGAGACCCAGTACTTC
TRBV6-5	.	14	TRBD1	TRBJ1-1	CASSYTGENTEAFF	TGTGCCAGCAGTTACACAGGGGAGAACACTGAAGCTTTCTTT
TRBV18	.	15	TRBD1	TRBJ1-2	CASSPSRTGGIGYTF	TGTGCCAGCTCACCATCAAGGACAGGGGGGATTGGCTACACCTTC
TRBV11-2	.	15	.	TRBJ2-1	CASSLDYRRGNEQFF	TGTGCCAGCAGCTTAGACTACCGGAGAGGGAATGAGCAGTTCTTC
TRBV6-1	.	14	TRBD2	TRBJ2-7	CASRLPSGRGEQYF	TGTGCCAGCAGGTTGCCTAGCGGGAGAGGAGAGCAGTACTTC
TRBV18	.	16	.	TRBJ2-2	CASSPIRLTVVGELFF	TGTGCCAGCTCACCTATAAGGCTTACAGTCGTCGGGGAGCTGTTTTTT
TRBV7-2	.	14	.	TRBJ1-1	CASRRIQGTPEAFF	TGTGCCAGCAGAAGAATACAGGGTACCCCTGAAGCTTTCTTT
TRBV12-5	few	16	TRBD1	TRBJ2-3	CASGRATGAVTDTQYF	TGTGCTAGTGGCCGGGCGACAGGGGCGGTCACAGATACGCAGTATTTT
TRBV28	.	12	.	TRBJ1-5	CASSLGPPRQHF	TGTGCCAGCAGTTTAGGGCCCCCTCGGCAGCATTTT
TRBV6-5	.	15	TRBD1	TRBJ2-1	CASTLGQGAYNEQFF	TGTGCCAGCACACTGGGACAGGGGGCCTACAATGAGCAGTTCTTC
TRBV28	.	15	TRBD2	TRBJ2-7	CASSLVNPGGYEQYF	TGTGCCAGCAGTCTAGTTAATCCGGGGGGCTACGAGCAGTACTTC
TRBV9	.	15	TRBD1	TRBJ1-2	CASSSRTGGGHGYTF	TGTGCCAGCAGCTCACGGACAGGGGGGGGCCATGGCTACACCTTC
TRBV10-1	.	16	.	TRBJ2-2	CASSAWAAANTGELFF	TGCGCCAGCAGTGCCTGGGCAGCGGCGAACACCGGGGAGCTGTTTTTT
TRBV30	.	17	TRBD2	TRBJ2-1	CAWSGRVSGKTYNEQFF	TGTGCCTGGAGCGGCAGGGTGAGCGGGAAAACCTACAATGAGCAGTTCTTC
TRBV19	.	13	TRBD1	TRBJ1-1	CASSIQQGSEAFF	TGTGCCAGTAGTATCCAACAGGGGTCTGAAGCTTTCTTT
TRBV15	.	15	.	TRBJ1-2	CATSRDQRPNYGYTF	TGTGCCACCAGCAGAGATCAGAGGCCTAACTATGGCTACACCTTC
TRBV6-5	.	15	.	TRBJ1-2	CASSPHRTDRYGYTF	TGTGCCAGCAGCCCCCACCGGACAGATCGTTATGGCTACACCTTC
TRBV9	.	15	.	TRBJ2-6	CASSVDISGANVLTF	TGTGCCAGCAGCGTAGACATCTCTGGGGCCAACGTCCTGACTTTC
TRBV7-2	.	13	.	TRBJ2-3	CASSRLFTDTQYF	TGTGCCAGCAGCCGACTCTTCACAGATACGCAGTATTTT
TRBV28	.	15	TRBD1	TRBJ1-2	CASSSGTGNRWGYTF	TGTGCCAGCAGTTCCGGGACAGGGAACAGGTGGGGCTACACCTTC
TRBV18	.	15	TRBD2	TRBJ2-1	CASSPPTSGRTPGFF	TGTGCCAGCTCACCACCGACTAGCGGGAGAACCCCGGGGTTCTTC
TRBV6-5	.	14	TRBD1	TRBJ2-5	CASSQGTGGETQYF	TGTGCCAGCAGCCAAGGGACAGGGGGAGAGACCCAGTACTTC
TRBV6-5	.	11	.	TRBJ1-2	CASSYSGSPYF	TGTGCCAGCAGTTACTCGGGGAGCCCCTACTTC
TRBV9	.	16	TRBD1	TRBJ1-1	CASSFRDREGNTEAFF	TGTGCCAGCAGCTTCCGGGACAGGGAGGGGAACACTGAAGCTTTCTTT
TRBV7-9	.	13	TRBD2	TRBJ2-5	CASSSSGFLSQYF	TGTGCCAGCAGCTCTAGCGGGTTTTTGTCCCAGTACTTC
TRBV10-2	few	18	.	TRBJ1-2	CASSGGGSREQAAYGYTF	TGCGCCAGCAGTGGGGGGGGGTCGCGGGAACAGGCTGCCTATGGCTACACCTTC
TRBV25-1	.	13	TRBD1	TRBJ1-2	CASRETGDYGYTF	TGTGCCAGCAGAGAGACAGGGGACTATGGCTACACCTTC
TRBV7-3	.	14	.	TRBJ2-5	CASSLSRAGETQYF	TGTGCCAGCAGCTTGAGCAGGGCAGGGGAGACCCAGTACTTC